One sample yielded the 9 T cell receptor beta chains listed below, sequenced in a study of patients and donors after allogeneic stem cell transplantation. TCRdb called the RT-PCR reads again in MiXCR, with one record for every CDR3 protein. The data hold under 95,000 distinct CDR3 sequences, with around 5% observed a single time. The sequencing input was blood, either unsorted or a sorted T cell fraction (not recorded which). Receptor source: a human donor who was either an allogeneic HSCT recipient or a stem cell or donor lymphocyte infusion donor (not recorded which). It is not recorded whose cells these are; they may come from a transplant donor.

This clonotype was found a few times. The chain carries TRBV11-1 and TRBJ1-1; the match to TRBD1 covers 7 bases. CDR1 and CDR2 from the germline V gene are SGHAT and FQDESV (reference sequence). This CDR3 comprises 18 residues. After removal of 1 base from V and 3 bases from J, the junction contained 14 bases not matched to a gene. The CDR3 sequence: CASSLEGAWGLEDTEAFF. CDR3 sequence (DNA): TGTGCCAGCAGCTTAGAGGGGGCATGGGGCCTGGAGGACACTGAAGCTTTCTTT.

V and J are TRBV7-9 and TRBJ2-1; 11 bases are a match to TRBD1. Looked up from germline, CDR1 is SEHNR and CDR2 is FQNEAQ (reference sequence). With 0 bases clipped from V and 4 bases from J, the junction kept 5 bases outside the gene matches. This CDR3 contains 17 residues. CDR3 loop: CASSLASWDRGYNEQFF. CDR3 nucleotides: TGTGCCAGCAGCTTAGCTAGTTGGGACAGGGGGTACAATGAGCAGTTCTTC.

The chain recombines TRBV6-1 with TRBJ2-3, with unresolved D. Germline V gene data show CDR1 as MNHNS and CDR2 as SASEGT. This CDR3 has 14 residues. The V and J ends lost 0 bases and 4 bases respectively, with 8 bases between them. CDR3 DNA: TGTGCCAGCAGTGAAGCGCACAGTGCAGATACGCAGTATTTT. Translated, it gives CASSEAHSADTQYF.

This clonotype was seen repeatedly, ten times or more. CDR3 region: CASSIQGREGQPQHF. In nucleotides, the CDR3 is TGTGCCAGCAGCATACAGGGGCGAGAGGGTCAGCCCCAGCATTTT. The rearrangement links TRBV12-3 or TRBV12-4 to TRBJ1-5; 7 bases line up with TRBD1. The CDR3 consists of 15 residues. V trimming: 6 bases; J trimming: 6 bases; junction bases outside the gene matches: 11.

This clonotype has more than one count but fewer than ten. The CDR3 loop is CASSLMYTGPNTGELFF. In DNA, the CDR3 is TGTGCCAGCAGCTTAATGTACACAGGACCGAACACCGGGGAGCTGTTTTTT. The chain combines TRBV7-3 with TRBJ2-2, with D possibly being TRBD1 (5 bases). Germline loops: CDR1 SGHTA, CDR2 FQGTGA. This CDR3 has 17 amino acids. The V gene lost 1 base and the J gene lost 0 bases, with 12 bases spanning the gap.

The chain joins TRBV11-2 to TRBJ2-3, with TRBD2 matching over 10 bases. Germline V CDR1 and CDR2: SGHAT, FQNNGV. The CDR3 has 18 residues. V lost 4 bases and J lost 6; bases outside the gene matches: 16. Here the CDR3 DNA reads TGTGCCAGCAGCTCCTTTTGGGTAGCGGGGGGCCTGTGGGATACGCAGTATTTT. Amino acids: CASSSFWVAGGLWDTQYF.

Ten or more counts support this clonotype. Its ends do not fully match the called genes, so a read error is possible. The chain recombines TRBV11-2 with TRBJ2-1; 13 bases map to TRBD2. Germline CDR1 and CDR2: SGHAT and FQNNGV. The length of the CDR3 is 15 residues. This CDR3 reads CASILLAGGLGEQFF. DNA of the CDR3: TGTGCCAGCATCTTACTAGCGGGAGGGCTGGGAGAGCAGTTCTTC.

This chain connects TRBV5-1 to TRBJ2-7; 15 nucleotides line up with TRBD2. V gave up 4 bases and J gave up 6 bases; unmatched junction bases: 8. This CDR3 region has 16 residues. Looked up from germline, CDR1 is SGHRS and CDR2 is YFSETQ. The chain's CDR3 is CASSPGGTSGRIEQYF. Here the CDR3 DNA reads TGCGCCAGCAGCCCTGGTGGGACTAGCGGGAGGATCGAGCAGTACTTC.

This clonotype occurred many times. The CDR3 sequence is CASSYRGQATYEQYF. CDR3 bases: TGTGCCAGCAGTTACCGGGGGCAGGCTACCTACGAGCAGTACTTC. The chain recombines TRBV28 with TRBJ2-7, with D perhaps matching TRBD1 or TRBD2 (6 bases each). This CDR3 contains 15 residues. Per germline, CDR1 MDHEN and CDR2 SYDVKM. V was pared by 4 bases and J by 2 bases, with 15 bases between.